The 23 T cell receptor beta chains presented below share a single source sample, sequenced in a study of regulatory T cells in long-lasting Graves disease. Arm-PCR of CDR3 regions and iRepertoire HTBI primers were the basis on which TCR beta libraries were built. Via MiXCR, TCRdb re-called the multiplex PCR reads, giving one row per CDR3 protein. Here the sample spans roughly 420,000 distinct CDR3 sequences, 14% being singletons. The time point here: newly diagnosed GD, antithyroid drugs for less than 3 months. With RNA extracted from PBMCs as input, the TCR library was made. The data were also submitted as part of a second study, on T cells in Graves' hyperthyroidism and ophthalmopathy.

Source: peripheral blood mononuclear cells (PBMCs), taken at new diagnosis, from a patient treated with antithyroid drugs. All receptors derive from a woman aged 50 to 60 with Graves disease.

The table lists this clonotype with many counts. The chain employs TRBV3-1 and TRBJ2-5, with D unresolved. The CDR3 runs to 13 residues. Trimming stripped 2 bases from V and 5 bases from J, with 9 bases between. Per germline, CDR1 LGHDT and CDR2 YNNKEL (reference sequence). This CDR3 reads CASSQRMVETQYF. The CDR3 DNA reads TGTGCCAGCAGCCAAAGAATGGTGGAGACCCAGTACTTC.

This clonotype occurred many times. J is TRBJ2-5 and V is TRBV6-1; 7 bases align to TRBD2. J gave up 1 base and V 4 bases, and 6 bases lay outside the gene matches. The CDR3 loop spans 15 amino acids. Germline assignment: CDR1 MNHNS and CDR2 SASEGT. CDR3: CASSAEGLLQETQYF. CDR3 in DNA: TGTGCCAGCAGTGCGGAGGGACTACTCCAAGAGACCCAGTACTTC.

This clonotype was found a few times. The J gene is TRBJ2-2, the V gene TRBV6-1, with 11 bases matching TRBD2. V was pared by 4 bases and J by 1 base, with 2 bases of the junction left unmatched. Per the germline V gene, CDR1 is MNHNS and CDR2 is SASEGT. There are 16 residues in the CDR3. The CDR3 DNA follows: TGTGCCAGCAGTGTGGGACTAGCGGAGAACACCGGGGAGCTGTTTTTT. Translating gives CASSVGLAENTGELFF.

There are a few counts of this clonotype. The genes are TRBV5-1 and TRBJ2-3; 7 bases align to TRBD2. Looked up from germline, CDR1 is SGHRS and CDR2 is YFSETQ. The J segment lost 6 bases and the V segment lost 4 bases, leaving 8 bases of the junction unmatched. This CDR3 comprises 14 residues. The CDR3 loop reads CASSLSGPGDTQYF. CDR3 sequence (DNA): TGCGCCAGCAGCCTTAGCGGGCCCGGGGATACGCAGTATTTT.

This clonotype appeared many times. The DNA of the CDR3 is TGTGCCTCAACGGCCCGGACTAGCCGGGAGGACGAGCAGTACTTC. The encoded protein is CASTARTSREDEQYF. The chain combines TRBV2 with TRBJ2-7, with 8 bases matching TRBD2. J lost 5 bases, V lost 11 bases, and 17 bases had no gene match. CDR1 is SNHLY, CDR2 FYNNEI, per germline. CDR3 size: 15 residues.

The chain couples TRBV7-3 to TRBJ1-1, with 9 bases identical to TRBD1. The CDR3 loop spans 13 amino acids. Germline CDR1 is SGHTA and CDR2 is FQGTGA. J was trimmed by 10 bases and V by 4 bases; bases with no gene match: 7. The CDR3 region is CASSSGQGGGAFF. DNA of the CDR3: TGTGCCAGCAGCTCGGGACAGGGCGGCGGAGCTTTCTTT.

DNA for the CDR3: TGTGCCAGCAGCCAAGATCAGGGCCCCCCTTCTGGGGCCAACGTCCTGACTTTC. It is translated as CASSQDQGPPSGANVLTF. The V call is TRBV4-2, the J call TRBJ2-6; D might be TRBD1 (5 bases). CDR1 is LGHNA and CDR2 is YNFKEQ in the germline V gene. Trimming pared 0 bases from V and 1 base from J, leaving 13 bases between. The CDR3 length is 18 residues.

This clonotype was seen at least ten times. This sequence joins TRBV28 and TRBJ1-5; D is perhaps TRBD1 (5 bases). The CDR3 has 15 residues. Trimming cost V 4 bases and J 2 bases, with 12 bases left between them. In germline, CDR1 is MDHEN, CDR2 SYDVKM. The CDR3 loop is CASSSPGTGNQPQHF. CDR3 coding DNA: TGTGCCAGCAGTTCTCCCGGGACCGGCAATCAGCCCCAGCATTTT.

The gene calls are TRBV29-1 and TRBJ1-2, with TRBD1 as a possible D gene (5 bases). CDR1 SQVTM and CDR2 ANQGSEA come from the germline V gene. The CDR3 is 12 residues long. Trimming left V 3 bases short and J 7 bases short, with 12 bases between. Here the CDR3 DNA reads TGCAGCGTTGATTTCAGGGACTCTGGCTACACCTTC. Translation gives CSVDFRDSGYTF.

This clonotype was seen ten or more times. The chain uses TRBV28 and TRBJ2-7, with 11 bases identical to TRBD2. The CDR3 has 14 residues. Trimming took 6 bases from V and 6 from J; bases not matched to a gene: 7. The germline V gene encodes CDR1 MDHEN and CDR2 SYDVKM. CDR3 sequence (DNA): TGTGCCAGCAGCCTCACTAGCGGGAGTGCCGAGCAGTACTTC. This translates into CASSLTSGSAEQYF.

This clonotype has a count of ten or more. The V gene is TRBV3-1, the J gene TRBJ1-4; unclear D gene. The V end was cut by 0 bases, the J end by 1 base, with 6 bases between. Germline lookup yields CDR1 LGHDT and CDR2 YNNKEL (reference sequence). This CDR3 has 15 residues. The CDR3 region is CASSQDPGTNEKLFF. DNA of the CDR3: TGTGCCAGCAGCCAAGATCCGGGAACTAATGAAAAACTGTTTTTT.

Notes on this clonotype: A read error may explain this, as a much larger clone is one base away. The rearrangement uses TRBV6-2 or TRBV6-3 and TRBJ1-2; 7 bases match TRBD1. After removal of 2 bases from V and 2 bases from J, the junction contained 2 bases not matched to a gene. Germline V CDR1 and CDR2: MNHEY, SVGEGT. This CDR3 region has 14 residues. The chain's CDR3 is CASSYGTDNYGYTF. In DNA form, the CDR3 reads TGTGCCAGCAGTTACGGGACAGACAACTATGGCTACACCTTC.

This clonotype was counted ten times or more. The J gene is TRBJ2-1, the V gene TRBV29-1, with 12 bases lining up with TRBD2. V dropped 0 bases and J dropped 4; count of bases not matched to a gene: 7. The V gene's germline CDR1 is SQVTM and CDR2 ANQGSEA. The CDR3 contains 17 residues. The DNA for the CDR3 is TGCAGCGTTGAAGAAAGTCCTAGCGGGAGGGCGTACAATGAGCAGTTCTTC. It codes for CSVEESPSGRAYNEQFF.

This clonotype was counted many times. The rearrangement uses TRBV27 and TRBJ2-7, with D uncertain. Germline lookup yields CDR1 MNHEY and CDR2 SMNVEV (reference sequence). The CDR3 spans 12 residues. The V end was cut by 5 bases, the J end by 3 bases, with 8 bases between. CDR3 nucleotide sequence: TGTGCCAGCAGTGGCGGTTACTACGAGCAGTACTTC. Amino acids: CASSGGYYEQYF.

This clonotype was detected many times. This sequence joins TRBV3-1 and TRBJ2-7; D is unclear. CDR3 length: 13 amino acids. V lost 0 bases, J lost 12 bases, and 15 bases lay in between. The germline V gene has CDR1 LGHDT and CDR2 YNNKEL (reference sequence). CDR3 sequence: CASSQEGQPSRYF. CDR3 nucleotide sequence: TGTGCCAGCAGCCAAGAAGGCCAGCCATCGCGGTACTTC.

This clonotype showed up just a few times. V gene TRBV4-2 combines with J gene TRBJ1-1; the D is unclear. The germline V gene has CDR1 LGHNA and CDR2 YNFKEQ. The length of the CDR3 is 12 residues. The V end was cut by 4 bases, the J end by 11 bases, with 14 bases between. The CDR3 protein is CASSPSTGTAFF. DNA for the CDR3: TGTGCCAGCAGCCCGTCTACCGGTACGGCTTTCTTT.

This clonotype was detected many times. This chain links TRBV18 with TRBJ2-3, with 10 bases aligning to TRBD1. The CDR3 runs 17 residues. Germline CDR1 is KGHSH and CDR2 is LQKENI. J gave up 3 bases and V 0 bases, and 6 bases lay outside the gene matches. The CDR3 DNA sequence: TGTGCCAGCTCACCACCCCGTGGACAGGGGGGAACAGATACGCAGTATTTT. Translated, it gives CASSPPRGQGGTDTQYF.

The chain employs TRBV6-2 or TRBV6-3 and TRBJ2-7; possibly TRBD2 for D (6 bases). This CDR3 is 14 amino acids long. CDR1 is MNHEY, CDR2 SVGEGT, per germline. V lost 0 bases and J lost 5, with 11 bases in between. The CDR3 loop reads CASSYSTRGNEQYF. CDR3 DNA: TGTGCCAGCAGTTACTCGACTAGAGGCAACGAGCAGTACTTC.

The J gene is TRBJ2-1, the V gene TRBV7-6; 14 bases agree with TRBD2. This CDR3 has 17 amino acids. V dropped 3 bases and J dropped 2; count of bases not matched to a gene: 3. Germline-derived CDR1 and CDR2 are SGHVS and FNYEAQ. CDR3 sequence reads: CASSLGLAGEAYNEQFF. The CDR3 nucleotides read TGTGCCAGCAGCTTGGGACTAGCGGGAGAAGCCTACAATGAGCAGTTCTTC. Drawing the rest from reference TRBV7-6 and TRBJ2-1, the complete variable domain is GAGVSQSPRYKVTKRGQDVALRCDPISGHVSLYWYRQALGQGPEFLTYFNYEAQQDKSGLPNDRFSAERPEGSISTLTIQRTEQRDSAMYRCASSLGLAGEAYNEQFFGPGTRLTVL.

This clonotype has a handful of counts. The V and J genes are TRBV3-1 and TRBJ2-3, with 11 positions matching TRBD2. The CDR3 has 15 amino acids. The J segment lost 6 bases and the V segment lost 6 bases, leaving 8 bases of the junction unmatched. In germline, CDR1 is LGHDT, CDR2 YNNKEL (reference sequence). The CDR3 sequence: CASSQLGTSGDTQYF. DNA of the CDR3: TGTGCCAGCAGTCAACTCGGGACTAGCGGTGATACGCAGTATTTT.

The sample holds many counts of this clonotype. The V and J genes are TRBV6-1 and TRBJ2-1; tentative D call: TRBD2 (6 bases). The end of the DNA is better explained by TRBJ2-5, so the J call may be wrong. Germline lookup yields CDR1 MNHNS and CDR2 SASEGT. The CDR3 spans 14 residues. This CDR3 is CASNPGRPQETQYF. Here the CDR3 DNA reads TGTGCCAGCAACCCCGGGAGACCCCAAGAGACCCAGTACTTC.

This clonotype was observed at least ten times. The rearrangement links TRBV2 to TRBJ1-2; TRBD1 matches at 7 bases. This CDR3 is built from 13 residues. The germline V gene encodes CDR1 SNHLY and CDR2 FYNNEI. J gave up 0 bases and V 10 bases, and 5 bases lay outside the gene matches. The CDR3 region is CAKTDRTNYGYTF. The CDR3 region has the DNA TGTGCCAAAACGGACAGGACTAACTATGGCTACACCTTC.

This clonotype was seen many times. The rearrangement joins TRBV2 to TRBJ2-2, with D possibly TRBD1 on 6 matching bases. V dropped 6 bases and J dropped 5 bases, with 13 bases sitting between them. Per the germline V gene, CDR1 is SNHLY and CDR2 is FYNNEI. This CDR3 has 14 amino acids. The CDR3 sequence: CASRRGTGTGELFF. As DNA, the CDR3 is TGTGCCAGCAGGAGGGGAACAGGGACCGGGGAGCTGTTTTTT.